The entry below gives a single T cell receptor (beta chain) sequence along with its context. In the study's own analysis: Amplification from reference gene primers served as the basis for estimated nucleated cell counts. TCRdb's table, derived via immunoSEQ multiplex PCR, lists solely in-frame clones and lacks some. That table supplies the V and J calls and clone size; D and trimming were determined from the DNA. Of roughly 290,000 clones detected, around 87% appear once; the ten largest clones hold approximately 7.8%. This sample was included in a study of blood T cell repertoires in COVID-19. About the study: Spain, Italy and the United States supplied samples that represented acute and convalescent COVID-19. T cells, B-cell-depleted T cells, or PBMCs provided the cDNA or gDNA that served as material.

Germline V gives CDR1 MDHEN, CDR2 SYDVKM. V was trimmed by 2 bases and J by 8 bases, leaving 7 bases between them. The CDR3 consists of 12 residues. The sequence derives from a woman aged 45 to 65 who had recovered from COVID-19. The material sequenced was peripheral blood. This chain connects TRBV28 to TRBJ1-5, with D perhaps matching TRBD1 (5 bases). The CDR3 region is CASSLAGKPQHF. The CDR3 nucleotides read TGTGCCAGCAGTTTAGCAGGGAAGCCCCAGCATTTT.